This TCR beta chain was identified in a study of a mutant IDH1 vaccine in newly diagnosed glioma. Study-wide background: The treated population exhibited a male proportion of roughly 62%, a female proportion of about 38%, and a mean age of about 39 years. Whole-study results and caveats: Pseudoprogression apparently lacked any relation to changes in top peripheral T cell clonotypes.

J gave up 5 bases and V 4 bases, and 9 bases lay outside the gene matches. This CDR3 region has 15 residues. Per the germline V gene, CDR1 is LNHDA and CDR2 is SQIVND (reference sequence). Some clones are missing from TCRdb's copy, which holds only in-frame ones; the method was immunoSEQ multiplex PCR. The sample lists about 35,000 clones; approximately 90% were seen once. Noted time point: baseline, week 1 (first vaccination visit). Treatment noted: pre-vaccination baseline after standard-of-care therapy. With regard to this clone: Its specificity is unknown.

This clonotype was sampled from a middle-aged woman with glioma. The starting material was PBMCs, obtained from a glioma patient treated with radiotherapy, temozolomide or both. V is TRBV19 and J is TRBJ2-5; TRBD1 matches 8 bases. CDR3 loop: CASSTRGQVGETQYF. The CDR3 nucleotides read TGTGCCAGTAGTACCAGGGGACAGGTGGGGGAGACCCAGTACTTC.